The 18 T cell receptor beta chains reported below all come from one sample, sequenced in a study of Graves' ophthalmopathy and Graves' hyperthyroidism. Beta-chain TCR CDR3 regions were amplified from RNA transcripts. A first-round RT-PCR used HTBI primers, followed by a second-round multiplex PCR. One entry per CDR3 protein results from TCRdb running MiXCR on the multiplex PCR reads. The table has just over 600,000 distinct CDR3 sequences, 20% to 25% seen once. Sequenced sample: peripheral blood. All receptors come from a young woman with stable Graves' hyperthyroidism. Some clones in this sample may be carry-over from other donors' samples.

This clonotype was seen at least ten times. The chain has TRBV11-2 and TRBJ1-2; TRBD1 matches at 11 bases. Looked up from germline, CDR1 is SGHAT and CDR2 is FQNNGV. With 1 base clipped from V and 7 bases from J, the junction kept 5 bases outside the gene matches. The CDR3 totals 15 residues. Here the CDR3 DNA reads TGTGCCAGCAGCTTAGTCCGGACAGGGGGCCCTGGCTACACCTTC. Its translation is CASSLVRTGGPGYTF.

The chain is built from TRBV11-3 and TRBJ2-5; the D is unclear. CDR3 length: 13 amino acids. Germline V gene lookup returns CDR1 SGHNT and CDR2 YENEEA. V lost 4 bases to trimming and J lost 5 bases, with 11 bases between them. The CDR3 protein is CASSSAQSETQYF. The CDR3, as DNA: TGTGCCAGCAGCTCTGCGCAGTCGGAGACCCAGTACTTC.

The J gene is TRBJ1-2, the V gene TRBV28; the match to TRBD1 covers 8 bases. The CDR3 sequence is 15 residues long. Looked up from germline, CDR1 is MDHEN and CDR2 is SYDVKM. J gave up 4 bases and V 6 bases, and 10 bases lay outside the gene matches. CDR3 loop: CASSPDRGWVYGYTF. CDR3 bases: TGTGCCAGCAGCCCAGACAGGGGATGGGTCTATGGCTACACCTTC.

The V gene is TRBV12-3 or TRBV12-4, the J gene TRBJ1-2; 8 bases are shared with TRBD1. The CDR3 contains 15 residues. With V trimmed by 4 bases and J by 4 bases, 8 bases remained unmatched. CDR3 bases: TGTGCCAGCAGTTGGGGACAGGCTAGAAGCTATGGCTACACCTTC. Translated: CASSWGQARSYGYTF.

This clonotype was seen at least ten times. V is TRBV20-1 and J is TRBJ2-5; D is perhaps TRBD2 (6 bases). With 1 base removed from V and 2 bases from J, the gap between germline ends came to 11 bases. The CDR3 is 14 residues long. Per the germline V gene, CDR1 is DFQATT and CDR2 is SNEGSKA (reference sequence). The CDR3 DNA reads as TGCAGTGCTAGAGTAGGCGGGACTCAAGAGACCCAGTACTTC. This sequence encodes CSARVGGTQETQYF.

This clonotype has a count of ten or more. This chain links TRBV7-3 with TRBJ2-5; 9 bases agree with TRBD2. Germline-derived CDR1 and CDR2 are SGHTA and FQGTGA. There are 15 residues in the CDR3. V gave up 6 bases and J gave up 1 base; unmatched junction bases: 6. The CDR3 protein is CASSLISGGQETQYF. Written as DNA, the CDR3 is TGTGCCAGCAGTCTTATTAGCGGGGGCCAAGAGACCCAGTACTTC.

V and J are TRBV7-2 and TRBJ1-6; D gene uncertain. Germline CDR1 SGHTA, CDR2 FQGNSA. The ends were cut back, 4 bases at V and 7 bases at J, with 11 bases in the middle. This CDR3 is 14 amino acids long. CDR3 region: CASSSRVRNSPLHF. The CDR3 nucleotides are TGTGCCAGCAGCTCACGGGTTCGAAATTCACCCCTCCACTTT.

The gene calls are TRBV11-1 and TRBJ1-1; TRBD1 might be the D (5 bases). V lost 6 bases to trimming and J lost 2 bases, with 13 bases between them. The CDR3 is 14 amino acids. CDR1 and CDR2 from the germline V gene are SGHAT and FQDESV (reference sequence). The CDR3 protein is CASRPGLSNTEAFF. The CDR3 DNA follows: TGTGCCAGCAGACCGGGACTTTCTAACACTGAAGCTTTCTTT.

In its sample, this clonotype was seen a few times. V and J are TRBV5-6 and TRBJ1-6, with a tentative D call TRBD1 (5 bases). Deletions cut 0 bases from V and 7 bases from J, with 14 bases between. The germline CDR1 and CDR2 sequences are SGHDT and YYEEEE. This CDR3 spans 16 amino acids. CDR3 in DNA: TGTGCCAGCAGCTTGGATGGCAGGGAGGAAAATTCACCCCTCCACTTT. This codes for CASSLDGREENSPLHF.

This clonotype was counted ten times or more. The rearrangement joins TRBV6-5 to TRBJ1-2; 9 bases line up with TRBD1. CDR1 is MNHEY and CDR2 is SVGAGI in the germline V gene. After removal of 2 bases from V and 0 bases from J, the junction contained 7 bases not matched to a gene. This CDR3 has 17 amino acids. CDR3 region: CASSYAAGQGANYGYTF. Here the CDR3 DNA reads TGTGCCAGCAGTTACGCCGCGGGACAGGGAGCTAACTATGGCTACACCTTC.

Ten or more counts support this clonotype. The rearrangement links TRBV18 to TRBJ1-5; D uncertain. Trimming stripped 8 bases from V and 7 bases from J, with 9 bases between. There are 11 residues in the CDR3. The germline V gene encodes CDR1 KGHSH and CDR2 LQKENI. The DNA of the CDR3 is TGTGCCAGCAGCCCAGACCAGCCCCAGCATTTT. Translation gives CASSPDQPQHF.

The sample holds many counts of this clonotype. V gene TRBV28 combines with J gene TRBJ2-5, with 14 bases matching TRBD2. This CDR3 is 17 amino acids long. CDR1 is MDHEN and CDR2 is SYDVKM in the germline V gene. V trimming: 5 bases; J trimming: 1 base; junction bases outside the gene matches: 6. For the CDR3, the DNA is TGTGCCAGCAGTAGGGAGACTAGCGGGAGGGGCCAAGAGACCCAGTACTTC. This translates into CASSRETSGRGQETQYF.

This clonotype occurred a few times. The chain uses TRBV30 and TRBJ1-2; 7 bases line up with TRBD1. This CDR3 is 15 amino acids long. The V segment lost 0 bases and the J segment 8 bases; nucleotides outside the gene matches: 12. Looked up from germline, CDR1 is GTSNPN and CDR2 is SVGIG (reference sequence). CDR3 in DNA: TGTGCCTGGAGTGTACACAGGGGCGCGGTCGTCGGCTACACCTTC. Translated, it gives CAWSVHRGAVVGYTF.

This clonotype was seen ten or more times. The V call is TRBV6-1, the J call TRBJ1-1, with 8 bases aligning to TRBD1. The CDR3 contains 13 residues. CDR1 is MNHNS, CDR2 SASEGT, per germline. Trimming took 4 bases from V and 8 from J; bases not matched to a gene: 6. The CDR3 region is CASSVGGQVEAFF. The CDR3 nucleotides read TGTGCCAGCAGTGTGGGGGGACAGGTCGAAGCTTTCTTT.

This clonotype was detected many times. The chain uses TRBV30 and TRBJ1-5, with D perhaps TRBD1 (5 bases). The V end was cut by 4 bases, the J end by 6 bases, with 19 bases between. From germline, CDR1 is GTSNPN and CDR2 SVGIG (reference sequence). The CDR3 runs 15 residues. CDR3 bases: TGTGCCTGGACGGCGAAGGGTGGGGGGGGTCAGCCCCAGCATTTT. It translates to CAWTAKGGGGQPQHF.

This clonotype was detected ten times or more. The CDR3 region is CASYYSDGGGNYGYTF. The CDR3 DNA sequence: TGTGCCAGCTACTACTCAGATGGGGGCGGAAACTATGGCTACACCTTC. V usage is TRBV6-5 and J usage is TRBJ1-2; perhaps TRBD1 as D (6 bases). CDR1 and CDR2 from the germline V gene are MNHEY and SVGAGI. The CDR3 length is 16 residues. Trimming cost V 8 bases and J 2 bases, with 21 bases left between them.

This clonotype turned up a few times. The chain links TRBV6-2 or TRBV6-3 to TRBJ1-5; TRBD1 aligns across 7 bases. Germline V gene data show CDR1 as MNHEY and CDR2 as SVGEGT. This CDR3 spans 14 amino acids. J lost 3 bases, V lost 2 bases, and 1 base had no gene match. CDR3 in amino acids: CASSYGTANQPQHF. For the CDR3, the DNA is TGTGCCAGCAGTTACGGGACAGCCAATCAGCCCCAGCATTTT.

The V call is TRBV12-3 or TRBV12-4, the J call TRBJ2-7, with D possibly matching TRBD2 (5 bases). CDR3 length equals 13 residues. V dropped 1 base and J dropped 6 bases, with 10 bases sitting between them. The CDR3 is CASSLVDGGEQYF. The CDR3 nucleotides read TGTGCCAGCAGTTTAGTGGACGGAGGCGAGCAGTACTTC.